This T cell receptor (delta chain) was recovered during a study of delta chains in infants with herpesvirus infections. Overall study context: From birth, Ugandan infants were followed prospectively for primary CMV infection. Study results and limitations: Public-clonotype frequency seemingly fell with older age at infection.

This clone ranks as hyperexpanded. Antigen unknown. Other DNA sequences within the sample encode an identical CDR3. Reverse transcription of PBMC RNA used primers specific for the gamma and delta chains. TCRdb re-called clones from the RT-PCR reads using CATT. The data hold 300 to 400 delta-chain clones, with roughly a quarter observed a single time. In germline, CDR1 is TSWWSYY, CDR2 QGS. The CDR3 has 16 residues. V was trimmed by 0 bases and J by 4 bases, leaving 15 bases between them. V and J are TRDV1 and TRDJ1; D may be TRDD3 (6 bases). Material: peripheral blood, obtained at time point 3 of longitudinal follow-up. The receptor was isolated from a human donor who was a Ugandan infant, either HIV-exposed or HIV-unexposed (not recorded which). In DNA form, the CDR3 reads TGTGCTCTTGGGGAACTAAGGTGGGGGGTTATCGATAAACTCATCTTT. Residues: CALGELRWGVIDKLIF.